This TCR beta chain emerged from a study of CD8 T cells in Susac syndrome. When the RNA was reverse transcribed, random hexamers were used with an input of about 0.5 to 1 ug. TCRdb re-called the immunoSEQ multiplex PCR reads with MiXCR, one entry per CDR3 protein. The data hold 170,000 or so distinct CDR3 sequences, with approximately 93% observed a single time. Germline assignment: CDR1 SNHLY and CDR2 FYNNEI. The CDR3 runs to 15 residues. Trimming cost V 5 bases and J 7 bases; bases outside gene matches: 9. The patients serving as multiple sclerosis controls were treatment-naive. They had stable or active relapsing-remitting disease and fulfilled revised McDonald criteria.

This sequence originates from a human donor with multiple sclerosis. V gene TRBV2 combines with J gene TRBJ2-3; 10 nucleotides line up with TRBD1. Specimen: CD4+ T cells from PBMCs. Written as DNA, the CDR3 is TGTGCCAGCAGTCCCGGACAGGGGGGTCGGAATACGCAGTATTTT. As protein: CASSPGQGGRNTQYF. The variable domain in full, with the rest retrieved from reference TRBV2 and TRBJ2-3, is EPEVTQTPSHQVTQMGQEVILRCVPISNHLYFYWYRQILGQKVEFLVSFYNNEISEKSEIFDDQFSVERPDGSNFTLKIRSTKLEDSAMYFCASSPGQGGRNTQYFGPGTRLTVL.